This TCR beta chain came from a study of OX40 agonist ivuxolimab in advanced cancers. Overall study context: An anti-OX40 (CD134) antibody with agonistic activity, ivuxolimab, was administered to patients. Study results and limitations: Dosing at 0.1 to 3.0 mg/kg was accompanied by clonal expansion of CD4+ and CD8+ blood T cells by week 6.

CDR3 length: 11 residues. Germline loops: CDR1 SGHTS, CDR2 YDEGEE. V was shortened by 4 bases and J by 5 bases, with 6 bases between the two germline ends. Notes on this clone: Its matching antigen is unknown.

The assay was immunoSEQ multiplex PCR, and TCRdb's table has in-frame clones only and misses some. The sample includes about 100,000 clones, 90% of them seen just once. Blood sampling was done at baseline, cycle 4 day 1, and cycle 7 day 1. The sample in question was CD4+ or CD8+ T cells sorted from blood, obtained in a trial of the OX40 agonist ivuxolimab. The receptor's source is an adult with an advanced solid tumor such as melanoma, head and neck, liver or kidney cancer. This chain connects TRBV5-8 to TRBJ1-2; D is unresolved. CDR3 nucleotide sequence: TGTGCCAGCAGCCCAAAGTATGGCTACACCTTC. Translated, it gives CASSPKYGYTF.